This record covers a single TCR beta chain. What this receptor recognizes is not known. The record has no base qualities; no much larger clone is one base away. This sample was taken from a study of T cells in Graves' hyperthyroidism and ophthalmopathy (dated by TCRdb to about 2019). The study in broad terms: Peripheral blood was sampled at the time of initial diagnosis, prior to any treatment. For training and testing, the 100 patients in the discovery cohort were randomly divided in a 7:3 ratio. Following sampling, methimazole starting at 30 mg daily was given to hyperthyroidism patients, and high-dose intravenous methylprednisolone was given to ophthalmopathy patients. In several Graves' hyperthyroidism patients, the study also compared T-cell repertoires from thyroid tissue with T-cell repertoires from blood. An independent validation cohort of about 20 hyperthyroidism patients and about 16 patients who later progressed to ophthalmopathy tested prospective prediction of ophthalmopathy. TCR Vbeta CDR3 sequencing of 120 to 150 peripheral blood samples (under 45 ophthalmopathy, 70 to 85 hyperthyroidism and some 17 progressor patients) is reported in the paper. To identify distinguishing TCR V-J signatures, a discovery cohort of some 100 patients was used, comprising 43 with Graves' ophthalmopathy and some 60 with stable Graves' hyperthyroidism.

What the study reported, not specific to this receptor: A model built on a 13 V-J signature distinguished ophthalmopathy from stable hyperthyroidism, reaching around 87% sensitivity and around 81% specificity in cross-validation and 80%/75% in testing. During validation, the model predicted progression to ophthalmopathy a median of around 6 months ahead of onset, with approximately 71% sensitivity and 72% to 85% specificity. Blood samples also contained most of the expanded thyroid clonotypes (frequency above 0.001), which suggests that blood repertoires may reflect thyroid immune responses. No statistical method was used to fix the sample size in advance, and group allocation was not hidden from the investigators.

A patient counted as having stable Graves' hyperthyroidism if no progression to ophthalmopathy occurred over 18 months of follow-up. Hyperthyroidism patients were aged 18 to 65 years and newly diagnosed, with disease duration of less than 2 months. The study excluded patients with uncontrolled infections, other autoimmune diseases, pregnancy or lactation. Diagnoses were established on the basis of clinical symptoms, serum thyroxine and TRAb, thyroid ultrasound, and orbital computed tomography. PBMCs were isolated from approximately 10 ml of fresh peripheral blood by Ficoll-Paque density gradient centrifugation. Total RNA was extracted with Trizol reagent, and quality was checked on an Agilent 2100 Bioanalyzer. Reading from cysteine to phenylalanine, the CDR3 counts 14 amino acids. Only CDR3 DNA is held: 42 bases, read in frame from base 1. After removal of 6 bases from V and 5 bases from J, the junction retains 6 bases not matched to a gene.

Amplification of TCR beta CDR3 regions was carried out from RNA transcripts. The TCR CDR3 was subjected to a first round of RT-PCR using the HTBI primer set and the Qiagen OneStep RT-PCR kit. A second multiplex PCR round built the libraries, followed by size selection and purification. The libraries were sequenced on an Illumina HiSeq2000 using paired-end 100 bp reads. On the authors' methods: SOAPnuke was used to process the raw data, throwing out any read that contained adapters or uncalled bases, had a mean Phred below 15, or lacked an exact constant-primer or identifier match. COPE v1.2.5 was used to merge high-quality paired reads, and clonotypes were defined as unique nucleotide sequences. MiTCR v1.1 was used to align clonotypes to the IMGT TRBV, TRBD and TRBJ reference segments. The analysis included only V-J combinations with a frequency above 0.0001, which together covered 99% to 99.2% of the repertoires. The TCS score was defined as F50 (clonal expansion) divided by E x V (chaos), with BLOSUM62-based TCRdist calculated between CDR3 peptides within each V-J. Welch's t-statistics and random forest reduced around 510 V-J features to fewer than 15, which were used in a naive Bayes classifier (R e1071). TCRdb's own reprocessing of the public reads used fastp at Q25 and MiXCR and kept productive beta chains. Each entry is one CDR3 protein sequence, shown with its most common DNA and genes. These V and J calls originate from TCRdb's pipeline instead of the authors' own analysis. The sample table records under 400,000 distinct CDR3 sequences; approximately 25% of these occur just once. The ten most abundant clones make up about 73% of the sample.

The receptor was derived from a man between 45 and 60 years old with Graves' hyperthyroidism. This chain is built from TRBV12-3 or TRBV12-4 and TRBJ1-5; 8 junctional bases match TRBD1. The specimen was blood. The CDR3 reads as follows: CASRPQGAHQPQHF. The DNA is TGTGCCAGCAGGCCGCAGGGGGCCCATCAGCCCCAGCATTTT.